The 18 T cell receptor beta chains below come from one sample, sequenced in a study of long-term antiretroviral therapy in people with HIV (dated by TCRdb to 2022 to 2024). The immunoSEQ hsTCRB v3.0 assay was used at survey level resolution to sequence the TRB variable region. The table was pulled from immuneACCESS by TCRdb, which kept in-frame rearrangements only. Such tables lose some clones; where checked, under half of the loss comes from unresolved V genes, and the rest has no known cause. This sample is represented by tens of thousands of clones; over 80% of them were singletons. The ten largest clones represent roughly a tenth of the sample. The specimen comprised unsorted PBMCs, sampled 0.8 years before starting antiretroviral therapy. The receptors were gathered from a young man with HIV.

The chain employs TRBV10-3 and TRBJ1-5, with TRBD1 matching 7 bases. CDR1 and CDR2 from the germline V gene are ENHRY and SYGVKD. CDR3 length: 13 residues. The V segment lost 8 bases and the J segment 1 base; nucleotides outside the gene matches: 2. The DNA for the CDR3 is TGTGCCATCGGGACAGAGAGCAATCAGCCCCAGCATTTT. Its protein product is CAIGTESNQPQHF.

The chain couples TRBV11-3 to TRBJ2-1; no definite D call. The CDR3 contains 15 residues. V was cut by 5 bases and J by 3 bases, with 14 bases left in between. The germline gives CDR1 SGHNT, CDR2 YENEEA. This CDR3 is CASSHERPSYNEQFF. The DNA of the CDR3 is TGTGCCAGCAGCCACGAAAGGCCAAGCTACAATGAGCAGTTCTTC.

This chain connects TRBV9 to TRBJ1-2; 8 nucleotides line up with TRBD1. The CDR3 spans 15 residues. Unmatched junction bases numbered 7, after V lost 4 bases and J lost 2 bases. The V gene's germline CDR1 is SGDLS and CDR2 YYNGEE. In nucleotides, the CDR3 is TGTGCCAGCAGCCAACTCACAGGGGGGAACTATGGCTACACCTTC. This encodes CASSQLTGGNYGYTF.

The genes are TRBV10-3 and TRBJ2-1; the match to TRBD2 covers 11 bases. From germline, CDR1 is ENHRY and CDR2 SYGVKD. V lost 7 bases and J lost 5; bases outside the gene matches: 7. CDR3 length equals 15 residues. This CDR3 is CAIMGASGGHNEQFF. The CDR3 region has the DNA TGTGCCATCATGGGGGCTAGCGGGGGGCACAATGAGCAGTTCTTC.

The V call is TRBV5-1, the J call TRBJ2-3, with TRBD2 matching over 7 bases. The junction had 5 bases not matched to a gene; V was cut back by 1 base and J by 0 bases. From germline, CDR1 is SGHRS and CDR2 YFSETQ. This CDR3 has 16 residues. In DNA form, the CDR3 reads TGCGCCAGCAGCTTGTTTGAGGGAGGGAGCACAGATACGCAGTATTTT. Its translation is CASSLFEGGSTDTQYF.

The chain employs TRBV15 and TRBJ2-2, with D possibly being TRBD2 (5 bases). Per the germline V gene, CDR1 is LNHNV and CDR2 is YYDKDF (reference sequence). V dropped 8 bases and J dropped 1 base, with 5 bases sitting between them. The CDR3 runs 12 residues. The CDR3 region has the DNA TGTGCCACCGGGAGGAACACCGGGGAGCTGTTTTTT. Its protein product is CATGRNTGELFF. Supplemented by reference TRBV15 and TRBJ2-2, the full variable domain reads DAMVIQNPRYQVTQFGKPVTLSCSQTLNHNVMYWYQQKSSQAPKLLFHYYDKDFNNEADTPDNFQSRRPNTSFCFLDIRSPGLGDTAMYLCATGRNTGELFFGEGSRLTVL.

V and J are TRBV5-1 and TRBJ2-1; the match to TRBD2 covers 7 bases. The CDR3 consists of 15 residues. The V gene end was trimmed by 3 bases and the J gene end by 7 bases; junction bases not matched to a gene: 10. The V gene's germline CDR1 is SGHRS and CDR2 YFSETQ. The CDR3 DNA reads as TGCGCCAGCAGCTCGTATTGGCGGGGGAGGAATGAGCAGTTCTTC. This encodes CASSSYWRGRNEQFF.

The chain carries TRBV19 and TRBJ2-2; D gene ambiguous. The CDR3 is 16 amino acids. V gave up 3 bases and J gave up 0 bases, with 11 bases separating them. Per germline, CDR1 LNHDA and CDR2 SQIVND (reference sequence). CDR3: CASSIRRASNTGELFF. As DNA, the CDR3 is TGTGCCAGTAGTATCAGAAGGGCTTCGAACACCGGGGAGCTGTTTTTT. Variable domain in full (rest from reference TRBV19 and TRBJ2-2): DGGITQSPKYLFRKEGQNVTLSCEQNLNHDAMYWYRQDPGQGLRLIYYSQIVNDFQKGDIAEGYSVSREKKESFPLTVTSAQKNPTAFYLCASSIRRASNTGELFFGEGSRLTVL.

CDR3 sequence (DNA): TGCGCCAGCAGCCAAGATGGGGATCTCTCTGGGGCCAACGTCCTGACTTTC. Protein sequence: CASSQDGDLSGANVLTF. The chain has TRBV4-3 and TRBJ2-6; D gene uncertain. There are 17 residues in the CDR3. V was pared by 0 bases and J by 0 bases, with 9 bases between. The V gene's germline CDR1 is LGHNA and CDR2 YSLEER.

This clone was seen just once. The rearrangement uses TRBV6-5 and TRBJ1-3; D perhaps matches TRBD1 (6 bases). This CDR3 spans 13 amino acids. Between the trimmed V and J ends, which lost 5 bases and 4 bases, there was a span of 9 bases. The germline V gene encodes CDR1 MNHEY and CDR2 SVGAGI. The CDR3 spells CASSGQRGNTIYF. DNA for the CDR3: TGTGCCAGCAGTGGACAGAGGGGAAACACCATATATTTT.

The gene calls are TRBV2 and TRBJ1-2; 12 bases match TRBD1. Trimming took 6 bases from V and 7 from J; bases not matched to a gene: 6. CDR1 is SNHLY and CDR2 is FYNNEI in the germline V gene. The length of the CDR3 is 14 residues. DNA for the CDR3: TGTGCCAGCAGGGGGGGACAGGGGGCCTCTGGCTACACCTTC. Its protein product is CASRGGQGASGYTF. Drawing the rest from reference TRBV2 and TRBJ1-2, the complete variable domain is EPEVTQTPSHQVTQMGQEVILRCVPISNHLYFYWYRQILGQKVEFLVSFYNNEISEKSEIFDDQFSVERPDGSNFTLKIRSTKLEDSAMYFCASRGGQGASGYTFGSGTRLTVV.

The chain joins TRBV7-9 to TRBJ2-1; D assignment may be TRBD1 or TRBD2 (6 bases each). CDR1 and CDR2 (germline): SEHNR, FQNEAQ (reference sequence). V was shortened by 1 base and J by 7 bases, with 14 bases between the two germline ends. The CDR3 is 15 amino acids. CDR3 nucleotide sequence: TGTGCCAGCAGCTTAGTTGGACGGGGGCAAAATGAGCAGTTCTTC. It codes for CASSLVGRGQNEQFF.

This clone was recorded once. V is TRBV29-1 and J is TRBJ1-1; TRBD1 matches 8 bases. The CDR3 totals 11 residues. CDR1 is SQVTM and CDR2 is ANQGSEA in the germline V gene. The CDR3 DNA is TGCGGTGGGTGGACAGGGCCTGAAGCTTTCTTT. Protein: CGGWTGPEAFF.

This clone turned up a few times. This chain links TRBV10-3 with TRBJ1-3; D possibly corresponds to TRBD1 (5 bases). The CDR3 extends over 15 amino acids. CDR1 and CDR2 (germline): ENHRY, SYGVKD. V lost 5 bases to trimming and J lost 4 bases, with 15 bases between them. CDR3 coding DNA: TGTGCCATCAGTCCGCCAGGGACGGGCGGAAACACCATATATTTT. It codes for CAISPPGTGGNTIYF.

This clone appeared a few times. The gene calls are TRBV19 and TRBJ2-3, with 10 bases identical to TRBD2. Germline V gives CDR1 LNHDA, CDR2 SQIVND (reference sequence). J was trimmed by 2 bases and V by 3 bases; bases with no gene match: 2. The CDR3 runs to 15 residues. CDR3 nucleotides: TGTGCCAGTAGTATCCTAGCGGGAGCCACAGATACGCAGTATTTT. Translating gives CASSILAGATDTQYF.

The CDR3 DNA sequence: TGTGCCAGCAGCTTAGACAGCTCTGGAGGAAACACCATATATTTT. This translates into CASSLDSSGGNTIYF. The V gene is TRBV7-2, the J gene TRBJ1-3; D gene ambiguous. V lost 1 base and J lost 4, with 11 bases in between. In germline, CDR1 is SGHTA, CDR2 FQGNSA. The CDR3 runs 15 residues.

The rearrangement links TRBV25-1 to TRBJ2-5; the D gene is possibly TRBD2 (7 bases). Trimming removed 7 bases from V and 4 bases from J, with 22 bases in between. Germline CDR1 MGHDK, CDR2 SYGVNS. There are 16 residues in the CDR3. The CDR3 nucleotides are TGTGCCAGCACCGCATCGGACAGCGGGGTGGCAGAGACCCAGTACTTC. Translated, it gives CASTASDSGVAETQYF.

The table lists this clone with a count of one. This sequence joins TRBV5-1 and TRBJ2-7; 10 positions agree with TRBD1. With V trimmed by 0 bases and J by 3 bases, 6 bases remained unmatched. Germline CDR1 reads SGHRS; CDR2 reads YFSETQ. This CDR3 region has 16 residues. The CDR3 loop reads CASSLAPDRGFYEQYF. For the CDR3, the DNA is TGCGCCAGCAGCTTGGCCCCGGACAGGGGGTTCTACGAGCAGTACTTC.